This TCR beta chain came from a study of T cell repertoires in cytomegalovirus infection. Overall study: The authors used CMV epitopes that were HLA-C-restricted (recently identified) and HLA-B-restricted (well studied). Signatures in public TCR beta sequences pointed to both CMV infection and matching HLA type.

CDR1 and CDR2 (germline): SGHTA, FQGTGA. V lost 5 bases and J lost 4; bases outside the gene matches: 6. This CDR3 comprises 15 residues. This clonotype turned up a few times. Its target is unknown. TCRdb re-called the reads with MiXCR, one entry per CDR3 protein. The repertoire holds roughly 180,000 distinct CDR3 sequences, with about 20% as singletons. The chain uses TRBV7-3 and TRBJ2-3; 10 nucleotides line up with TRBD2. The starting material was CD8+ T cells from cultured PBMCs, obtained from culture after CMV antigen stimulation. The receptor comes from a human donor in good health (CMV status not recorded). Some clones in this sample may be carry-over from other donors' samples. For the CDR3, the DNA is TGTGCCAGCAGCCCTCGGACTAGCGGTGCAGATACGCAGTATTTT. Amino acid sequence: CASSPRTSGADTQYF.